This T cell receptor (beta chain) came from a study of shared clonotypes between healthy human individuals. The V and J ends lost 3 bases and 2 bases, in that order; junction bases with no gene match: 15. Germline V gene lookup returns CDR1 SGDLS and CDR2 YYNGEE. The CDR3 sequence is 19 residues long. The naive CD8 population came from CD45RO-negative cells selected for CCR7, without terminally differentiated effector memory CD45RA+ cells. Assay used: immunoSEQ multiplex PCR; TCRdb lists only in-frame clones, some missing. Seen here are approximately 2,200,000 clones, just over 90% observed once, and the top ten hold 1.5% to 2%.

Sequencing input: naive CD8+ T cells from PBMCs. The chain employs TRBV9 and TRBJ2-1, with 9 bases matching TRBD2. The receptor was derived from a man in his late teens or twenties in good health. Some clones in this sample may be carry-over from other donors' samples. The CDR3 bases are TGTGCCAGCAGCGGAATGGGGCTAGCGGGATTAAGGACCTACAATGAGCAGTTCTTC. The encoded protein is CASSGMGLAGLRTYNEQFF.